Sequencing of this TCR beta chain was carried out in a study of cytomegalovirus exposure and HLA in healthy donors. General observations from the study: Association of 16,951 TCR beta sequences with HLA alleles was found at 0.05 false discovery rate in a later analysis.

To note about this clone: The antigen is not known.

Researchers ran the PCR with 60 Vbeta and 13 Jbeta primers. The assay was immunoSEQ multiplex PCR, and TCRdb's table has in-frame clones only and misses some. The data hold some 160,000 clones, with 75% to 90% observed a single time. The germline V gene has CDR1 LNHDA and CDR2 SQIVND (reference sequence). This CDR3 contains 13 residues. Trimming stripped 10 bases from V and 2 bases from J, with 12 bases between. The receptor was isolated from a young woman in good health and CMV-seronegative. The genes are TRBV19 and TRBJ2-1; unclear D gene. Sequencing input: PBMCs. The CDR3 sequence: CAIAREPYNEQFF. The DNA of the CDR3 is TGTGCCATCGCTAGAGAACCCTACAATGAGCAGTTCTTC. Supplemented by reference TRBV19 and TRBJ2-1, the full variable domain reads DGGITQSPKYLFRKEGQNVTLSCEQNLNHDAMYWYRQDPGQGLRLIYYSQIVNDFQKGDIAEGYSVSREKKESFPLTVTSAQKNPTAFYLCAIAREPYNEQFFGPGTRLTVL.